Below, one TCR beta chain is given with its context. The data were obtained in a study of blood T cell repertoires in COVID-19. Original methodology: Estimated nucleated cell counts came from reference gene primer amplification. This table comes from immunoSEQ multiplex PCR, and its TCRdb copy is limited to in-frame clones, with some not included. V, J and clone size derive from that table, while D and trimming were established from the DNA sequence. The sample carries some 50,000 clones, roughly 88% recorded once. The receptor's source is a human donor in a cohort sampled during active COVID-19. Material: peripheral blood.

CDR3 sequence: CASSPGQVGNTIYF. CDR3 DNA: TGTGCCAGCAGCCCCGGACAGGTCGGAAACACCATATATTTT. V and J are TRBV3-1 (or the pseudogene TRBV3-2) and TRBJ1-3; 7 bases match TRBD1. There are 14 residues in the CDR3. V lost 4 bases and J lost 4; bases outside the gene matches: 4. Germline V CDR1 and CDR2: LGHDT, YNNKEL (reference sequence).